These 13 T cell receptor beta chains were sequenced from one sample in a study of blood T cells in healthy people across ages. Next came a second PCR, run for about 7 to 12 cycles, which used a sample-barcoded 5' primer along with a J-beta primer mix. One entry per CDR3 protein results from TCRdb running MiXCR on the 5' RACE reads. The table includes approximately 1.5 million distinct CDR3 sequences, roughly 43% detected once. The sample taken for sequencing was blood. All receptors come from a woman aged 18-30 years in good health.

This rearrangement joins TRBV24-1 to TRBJ2-3; no clear D gene. CDR3 length equals 16 residues. V lost 6 bases and J lost 1, with 16 bases in between. Germline loops: CDR1 KGHDR, CDR2 SFDVKD. The CDR3 DNA reads as TGTGCCACCAGTTCCCCGGCCCCCCCCGGCACAGATACGCAGTATTTT. It encodes CATSSPAPPGTDTQYF.

This clonotype was detected ten times or more. The chain employs TRBV10-3 and TRBJ1-2; D is uncertain. V was shortened by 6 bases and J by 1 base, with 12 bases between the two germline ends. This CDR3 comprises 14 residues. From germline, CDR1 is ENHRY and CDR2 SYGVKD. The CDR3 nucleotides are TGTGCCATCAGATCTCCCGGGAGTAACTATGGCTACACCTTC. As protein: CAIRSPGSNYGYTF.

This clonotype was seen a handful of times. The chain links TRBV2 to TRBJ2-3; D gene unclear. Germline V gives CDR1 SNHLY, CDR2 FYNNEI. The CDR3 sequence is 12 residues long. V was clipped by 3 bases and J by 5 bases, with 6 bases between them. The DNA for the CDR3 is TGTGCCAGCAGTGAGCCCCAAGATACGCAGTATTTT. Amino acids: CASSEPQDTQYF.

The V call is TRBV4-3, the J call TRBJ1-2; tentative D call: TRBD1 (6 bases). V lost 4 bases and J 4 bases, leaving 19 bases between the germline ends. Germline V gene data show CDR1 as LGHNA and CDR2 as YSLEER. The CDR3 has 16 residues. CDR3 DNA sequence: TGCGCCAGCAGCCGAAATGTGGGGGGCTTAACCTATGGCTACACCTTC. Translation: CASSRNVGGLTYGYTF.

This rearrangement joins TRBV5-1 to TRBJ1-1; possibly TRBD1 for D (5 bases). CDR3 length equals 16 residues. The germline V gene encodes CDR1 SGHRS and CDR2 YFSETQ. Trimming shortened V by 0 bases and J by 0 bases, and 12 bases separated the two germline ends. The CDR3 bases are TGCGCCAGCAGCTTGGCAGGGCTATACATGAACACTGAAGCTTTCTTT. This gives the protein CASSLAGLYMNTEAFF.

The V call is TRBV6-1, the J call TRBJ2-5; D remains ambiguous. Trimming took 0 bases from V and 5 from J, leaving 16 bases between them. The length of the CDR3 is 16 residues. Germline V gene sequence: CDR1 MNHNS, CDR2 SASEGT. CDR3 nucleotides: TGTGCCAGCAGTGAAGCGACCCCCACAAATACGGAGACCCAGTACTTC. Its protein product is CASSEATPTNTETQYF.

This clonotype was found a few times. This sequence joins TRBV4-1 and TRBJ2-2; the D is unclear. Trimming shortened V by 0 bases and J by 1 base, and 12 bases separated the two germline ends. From germline, CDR1 is MGHRA and CDR2 YSYEKL. The CDR3 loop spans 17 amino acids. For the CDR3, the DNA is TGCGCCAGCAGCCAAGATCCTGCAGGTCTGAACACCGGGGAGCTGTTTTTT. Its translation is CASSQDPAGLNTGELFF.

This clonotype came up a few times. V is TRBV6-2 or TRBV6-3 and J is TRBJ2-3, with D possibly TRBD2 on 6 matching bases. The germline V gene has CDR1 MNHEY and CDR2 SVGEGT. With 10 bases removed from V and 0 bases from J, the gap between germline ends came to 11 bases. This CDR3 has 13 amino acids. CDR3 sequence reads: CATRETSTDTQYF. DNA for the CDR3: TGTGCCACCCGGGAGACTAGCACAGATACGCAGTATTTT.

In regard to this clonotype: Given a much more abundant clone one base away, this may be a read error. V gene TRBV4-1 combines with J gene TRBJ2-7, with 8 bases lining up with TRBD2. Germline-derived CDR1 and CDR2 are MGHRA and YSYEKL. The CDR3 runs 14 residues. The trim removed 3 bases at V and 2 bases at J, leaving 3 bases unmatched. The CDR3 DNA reads as TGCGCCAGCAGCCATGTAGCGGGAACCTACGAGCAGTACTTC. Protein product: CASSHVAGTYEQYF.

The chain is built from TRBV21-1 and TRBJ1-6. TRBV21-1 represents a pseudogene. There are 14 residues in the CDR3. The CDR3: CASSKVGRNSPLHF. CDR3 nucleotides: TGTGCCAGCAGCAAAGTGGGAAGAAATTCACCCCTCCACTTT.

The chain recombines TRBV13 with TRBJ2-3, with no clear D. The CDR3 has 14 amino acids. The V gene lost 0 bases and the J gene lost 4 bases, with 8 bases spanning the gap. CDR1 and CDR2 (germline): PRHDT, FYEKMQ (reference sequence). CDR3 residues: CASSLGMQADTQYF. The CDR3 DNA is TGTGCCAGCAGCTTAGGCATGCAGGCAGATACGCAGTATTTT.

Only a few counts were recorded for this clonotype. A junction boundary mismatches the germline segment, possibly from a read error. CDR3: CASSLGGGNEQYF. DNA of the CDR3: TGTGCCAGCAGCTTAGGAGGAGGGAACGAGCAGTACTTC. The rearrangement joins TRBV12-3 or TRBV12-4 to TRBJ2-5, with D perhaps matching TRBD2 (6 bases). TRBJ2-7 explains the end of the DNA better; the J call may be wrong. The CDR3 spans 13 residues.

This clonotype has only a few counts. The V and J genes are TRBV20-1 and TRBJ1-5; a possible D gene is TRBD1 (5 bases). The CDR3 extends over 13 amino acids. Trimming stripped 4 bases from V and 7 bases from J, with 14 bases between. Germline V lookup: CDR1 DFQATT, CDR2 SNEGSKA (reference sequence). CDR3 nucleotides: TGCAGTGCTACGGTCCGACAGAGACAGCCCCAGCATTTT. Protein sequence: CSATVRQRQPQHF.